This TCR beta chain was sequenced in a study of blood T cell repertoires in COVID-19. Background on the study: Samples of COVID-19 (acute and convalescent) were obtained from the United States, Italy and Spain. PBMCs, B-cell-depleted T cells, or T cells provided the cDNA or gDNA that made up the material.

Original data processing: The authors estimated nucleated cell counts from reference gene primer amplification. Clones were sequenced by immunoSEQ multiplex PCR, and TCRdb holds only the in-frame ones, with some missing. For V, J and clone size, that table is used; D and trimming come from the DNA. The sample yields 75,000 to 90,000 clones, roughly 83% seen once. CDR1 is GTSNPN, CDR2 SVGIG, per germline (reference sequence). Trimming took 2 bases from V and 5 from J; bases not matched to a gene: 19. This CDR3 contains 19 residues. The chain has TRBV30 and TRBJ2-3; 10 nucleotides agree with TRBD2. Material for sequencing was peripheral blood. The sequence came from a human donor in a cohort sampled during active COVID-19. This chain's CDR3 is CAWSRTGAGGPGLEDTQYF. The CDR3 nucleotides read TGTGCCTGGAGTCGTACGGGAGCGGGAGGGCCCGGACTAGAAGATACGCAGTATTTT.